This T cell receptor beta chain was observed in a study of blood T cell repertoires in COVID-19. Methods used by the authors: Using reference gene primer amplification, nucleated cell counts were estimated. Data came from immunoSEQ multiplex PCR; TCRdb stores just in-frame clones and leaves some out. D and trimming come from the DNA, and the V and J calls and clone size come from that table. Of about 140,000 clones detected, about 83% appear once; the ten largest clones hold roughly 15%. The sample taken for sequencing was peripheral blood. This clonotype originated in a man aged 45-60 years with acute or convalescent COVID-19.

CDR3 sequence: CASSLLAARNSNQPQHF. The CDR3 DNA follows: TGTGCCAGCAGTTTATTAGCAGCACGAAATAGCAATCAGCCCCAGCATTTT. The chain combines TRBV27 with TRBJ1-5; no firm D call. Trimming took off 1 base at V and 0 bases at J, with 13 bases between the two ends. The CDR3 has 17 residues. CDR1 and CDR2 (germline): MNHEY, SMNVEV (reference sequence).